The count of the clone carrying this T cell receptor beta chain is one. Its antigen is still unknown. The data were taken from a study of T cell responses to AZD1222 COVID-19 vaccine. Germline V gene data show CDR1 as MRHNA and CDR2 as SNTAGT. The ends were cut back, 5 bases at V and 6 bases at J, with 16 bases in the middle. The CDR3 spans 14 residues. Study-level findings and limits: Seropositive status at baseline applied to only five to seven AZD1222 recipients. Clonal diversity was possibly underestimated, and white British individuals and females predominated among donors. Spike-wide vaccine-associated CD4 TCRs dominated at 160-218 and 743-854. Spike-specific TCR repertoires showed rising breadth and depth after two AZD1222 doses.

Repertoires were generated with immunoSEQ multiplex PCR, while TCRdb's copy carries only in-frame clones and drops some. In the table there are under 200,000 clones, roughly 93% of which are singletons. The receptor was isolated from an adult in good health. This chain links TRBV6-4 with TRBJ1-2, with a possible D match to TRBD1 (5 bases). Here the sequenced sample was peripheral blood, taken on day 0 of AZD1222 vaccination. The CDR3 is CASSTGTAANGYTF. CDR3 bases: TGTGCCAGCAGTACCGGGACGGCGGCTAATGGCTACACCTTC.